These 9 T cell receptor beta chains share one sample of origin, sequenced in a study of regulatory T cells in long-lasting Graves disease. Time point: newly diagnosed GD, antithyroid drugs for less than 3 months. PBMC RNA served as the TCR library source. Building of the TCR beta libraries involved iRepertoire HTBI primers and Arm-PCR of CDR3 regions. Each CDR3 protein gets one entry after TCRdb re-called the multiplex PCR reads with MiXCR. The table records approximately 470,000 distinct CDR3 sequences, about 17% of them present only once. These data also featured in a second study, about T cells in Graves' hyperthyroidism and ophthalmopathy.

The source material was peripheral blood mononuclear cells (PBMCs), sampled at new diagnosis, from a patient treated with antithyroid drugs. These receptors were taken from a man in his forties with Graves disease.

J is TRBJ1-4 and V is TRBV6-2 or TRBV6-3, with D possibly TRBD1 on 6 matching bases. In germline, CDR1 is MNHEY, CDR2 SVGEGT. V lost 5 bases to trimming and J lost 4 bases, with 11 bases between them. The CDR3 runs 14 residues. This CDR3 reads CASSQGYGNEKLFF. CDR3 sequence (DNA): TGTGCCAGCAGTCAGGGGTACGGTAATGAAAAACTGTTTTTT.

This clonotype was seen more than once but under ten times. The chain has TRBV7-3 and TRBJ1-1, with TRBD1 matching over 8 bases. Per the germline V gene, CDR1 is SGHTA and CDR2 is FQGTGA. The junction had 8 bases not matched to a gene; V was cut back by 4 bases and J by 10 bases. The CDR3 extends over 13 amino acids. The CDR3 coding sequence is TGTGCCAGCAGCTCCGATGACAGGGGCCGAGCTTTCTTT. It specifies CASSSDDRGRAFF. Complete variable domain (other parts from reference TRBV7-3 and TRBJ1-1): GAGVSQTPSNKVTEKGKYVELRCDPISGHTALYWYRQSLGQGPEFLIYFQGTGAADDSGLPNDRFFAVRPEGSVSTLKIQRTERGDSAVYLCASSSDDRGRAFFGQGTRLTVV.

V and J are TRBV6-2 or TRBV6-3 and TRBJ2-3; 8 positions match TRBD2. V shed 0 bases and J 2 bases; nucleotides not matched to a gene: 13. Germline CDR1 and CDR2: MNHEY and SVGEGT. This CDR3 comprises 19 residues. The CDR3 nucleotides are TGTGCCAGCAGTTACTCGACACATCGGACTAGCCGAGACACAGATACGCAGTATTTT. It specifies CASSYSTHRTSRDTDTQYF.

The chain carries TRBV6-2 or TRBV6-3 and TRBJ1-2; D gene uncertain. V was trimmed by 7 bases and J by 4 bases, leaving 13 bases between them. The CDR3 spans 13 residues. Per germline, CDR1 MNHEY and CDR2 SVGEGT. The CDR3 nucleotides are TGTGCCAGCACCTTAGGTGAGGGCTATGGCTACACCTTC. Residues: CASTLGEGYGYTF.

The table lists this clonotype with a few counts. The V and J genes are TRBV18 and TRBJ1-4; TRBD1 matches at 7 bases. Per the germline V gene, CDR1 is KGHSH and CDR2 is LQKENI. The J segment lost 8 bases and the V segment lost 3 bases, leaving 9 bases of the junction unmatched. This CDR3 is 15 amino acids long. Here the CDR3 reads CASSPGGQGEEKLFF. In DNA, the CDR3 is TGTGCCAGCTCACCGGGGGGCCAGGGGGAAGAAAAACTGTTTTTT. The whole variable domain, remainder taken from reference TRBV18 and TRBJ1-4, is NAGVMQNPRHLVRRRGQEARLRCSPMKGHSHVYWYRQLPEEGLKFMVYLQKENIIDESGMPKERFSAEFPKEGPSILRIQQVVRGDSAAYFCASSPGGQGEEKLFFGSGTQLSVL.

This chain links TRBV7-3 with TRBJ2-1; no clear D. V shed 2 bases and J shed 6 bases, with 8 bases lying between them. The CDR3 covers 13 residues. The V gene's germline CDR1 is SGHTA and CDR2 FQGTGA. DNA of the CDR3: TGTGCCAGCAGCTTAGGGGTATGCAATGAGCAGTTCTTC. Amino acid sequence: CASSLGVCNEQFF.

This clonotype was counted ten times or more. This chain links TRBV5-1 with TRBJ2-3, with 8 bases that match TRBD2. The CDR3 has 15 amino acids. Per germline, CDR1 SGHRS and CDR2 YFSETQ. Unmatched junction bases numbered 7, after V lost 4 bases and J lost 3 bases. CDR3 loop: CASSISGMKTDTQYF. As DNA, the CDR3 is TGCGCCAGCAGCATTAGCGGGATGAAGACAGATACGCAGTATTTT.

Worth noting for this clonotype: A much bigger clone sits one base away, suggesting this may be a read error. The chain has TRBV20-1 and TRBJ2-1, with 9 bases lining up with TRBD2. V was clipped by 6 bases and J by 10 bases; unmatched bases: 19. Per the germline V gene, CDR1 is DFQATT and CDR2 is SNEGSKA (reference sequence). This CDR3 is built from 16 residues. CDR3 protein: CSAPPGGGRASYEQFF. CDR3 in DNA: TGCAGTGCGCCCCCGGGGGGCGGGAGGGCCTCCTACGAGCAGTTCTTC.

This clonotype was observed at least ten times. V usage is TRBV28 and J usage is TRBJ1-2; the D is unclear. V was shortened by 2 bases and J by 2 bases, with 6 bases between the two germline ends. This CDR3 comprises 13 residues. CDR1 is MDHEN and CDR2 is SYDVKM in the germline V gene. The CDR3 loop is CASSLEENYGYTF. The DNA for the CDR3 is TGTGCCAGCAGTTTAGAGGAGAACTATGGCTACACCTTC.